This T cell receptor beta chain was recorded in a study of tumor-infiltrating lymphocytes in oesophageal squamous cell carcinoma. Germline trimming cut 4 bases from V and 11 bases from J; bases unmatched to any gene: 7. The CDR3 has 14 residues. Germline CDR1 is SGHDT and CDR2 is YYEEEE. TCRdb redid the calling of the PCR reads with MiXCR, one entry per CDR3 protein. The sample has about 20,000 distinct CDR3 sequences; 30% to 45% are singletons. This clonotype occurred many times. This sequence joins TRBV5-6 and TRBJ1-5; 12 bases map to TRBD1. What was sequenced was esophageal tumor tissue. The sequence was collected from a male donor with esophageal squamous cell carcinoma. The CDR3 protein is CASSRGQGAPSQHF. The CDR3 DNA sequence: TGTGCCAGCAGCCGGGGACAGGGGGCTCCGTCCCAGCATTTT.